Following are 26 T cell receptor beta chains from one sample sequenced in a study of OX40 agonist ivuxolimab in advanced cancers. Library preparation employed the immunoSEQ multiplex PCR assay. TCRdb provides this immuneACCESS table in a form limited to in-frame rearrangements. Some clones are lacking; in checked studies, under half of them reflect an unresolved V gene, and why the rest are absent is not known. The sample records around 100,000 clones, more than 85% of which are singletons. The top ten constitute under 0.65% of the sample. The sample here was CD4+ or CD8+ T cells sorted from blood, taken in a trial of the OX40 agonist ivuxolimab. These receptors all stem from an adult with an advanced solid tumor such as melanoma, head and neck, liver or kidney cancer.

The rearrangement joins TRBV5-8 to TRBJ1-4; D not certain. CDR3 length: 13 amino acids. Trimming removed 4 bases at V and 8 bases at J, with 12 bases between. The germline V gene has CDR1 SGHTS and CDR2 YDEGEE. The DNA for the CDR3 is TGTGCCAGCAGCCCGACTGGGCGCGAAAAACTGTTTTTT. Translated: CASSPTGREKLFF.

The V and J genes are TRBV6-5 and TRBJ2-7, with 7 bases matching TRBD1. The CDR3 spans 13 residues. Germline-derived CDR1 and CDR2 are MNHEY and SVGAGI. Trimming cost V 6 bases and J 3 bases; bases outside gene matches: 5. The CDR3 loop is CASSSWTGYEQYF. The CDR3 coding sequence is TGTGCCAGCAGCTCATGGACAGGCTACGAGCAGTACTTC.

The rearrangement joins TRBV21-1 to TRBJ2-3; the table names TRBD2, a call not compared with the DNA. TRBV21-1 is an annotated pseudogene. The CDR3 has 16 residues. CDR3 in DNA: TGTGCCAGCAGCAAAGGGCGGGCCAGGACGAAGAATACGCAGTATTTT. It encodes CASSKGRARTKNTQYF.

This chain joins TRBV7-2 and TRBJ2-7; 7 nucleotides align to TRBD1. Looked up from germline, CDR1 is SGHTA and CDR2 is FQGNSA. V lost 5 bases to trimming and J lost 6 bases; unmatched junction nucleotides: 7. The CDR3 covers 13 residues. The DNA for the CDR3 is TGTGCCAGCAGCATTAGAGGGGGCCGCGAGCAGTACTTC. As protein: CASSIRGGREQYF.

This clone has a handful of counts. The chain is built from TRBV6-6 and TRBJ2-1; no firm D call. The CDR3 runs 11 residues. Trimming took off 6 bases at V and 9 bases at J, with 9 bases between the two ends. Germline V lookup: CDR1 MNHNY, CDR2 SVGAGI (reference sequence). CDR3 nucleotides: TGTGCCAGCAGGACCGAGGCTGAGCAGTTCTTC. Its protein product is CASRTEAEQFF.

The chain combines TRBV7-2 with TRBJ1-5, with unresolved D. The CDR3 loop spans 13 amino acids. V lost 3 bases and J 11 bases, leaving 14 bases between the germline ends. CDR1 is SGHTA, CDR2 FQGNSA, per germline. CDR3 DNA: TGTGCCAGCAGCTTTGCGCCGTCAGGCTCCCAGCATTTT. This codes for CASSFAPSGSQHF.

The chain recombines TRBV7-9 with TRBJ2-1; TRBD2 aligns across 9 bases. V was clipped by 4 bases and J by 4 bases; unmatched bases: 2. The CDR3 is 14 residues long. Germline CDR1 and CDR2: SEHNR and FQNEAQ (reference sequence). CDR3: CASSSSGIYNEQFF. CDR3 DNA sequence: TGTGCCAGCAGCTCTAGCGGGATATACAATGAGCAGTTCTTC.

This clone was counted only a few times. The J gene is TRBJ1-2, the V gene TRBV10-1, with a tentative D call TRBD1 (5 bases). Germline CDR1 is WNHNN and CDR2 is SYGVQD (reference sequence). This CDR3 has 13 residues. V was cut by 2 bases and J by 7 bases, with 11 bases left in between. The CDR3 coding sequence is TGCGCCAGCAGTGAGAGGCAGGGTGCTGGCTACACCTTC. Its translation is CASSERQGAGYTF.

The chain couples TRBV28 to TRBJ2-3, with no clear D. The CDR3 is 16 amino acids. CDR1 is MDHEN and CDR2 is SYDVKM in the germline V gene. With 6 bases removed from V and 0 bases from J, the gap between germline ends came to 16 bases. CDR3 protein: CASRPATRRSTDTQYF. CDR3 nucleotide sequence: TGTGCCAGCAGGCCCGCCACCCGGCGGAGCACAGATACGCAGTATTTT.

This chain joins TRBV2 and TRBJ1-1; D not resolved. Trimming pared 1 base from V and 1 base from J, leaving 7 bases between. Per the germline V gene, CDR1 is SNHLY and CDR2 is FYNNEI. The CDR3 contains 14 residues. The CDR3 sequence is CASSEEPGNTEAFF. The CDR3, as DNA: TGTGCCAGCAGTGAAGAGCCAGGGAACACTGAAGCTTTCTTT.

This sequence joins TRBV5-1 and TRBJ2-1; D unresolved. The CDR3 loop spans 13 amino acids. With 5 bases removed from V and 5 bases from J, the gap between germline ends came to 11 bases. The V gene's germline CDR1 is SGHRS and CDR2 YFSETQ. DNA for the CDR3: TGCGCCAGCAGTTGGGCTCGAAACAATGAGCAGTTCTTC. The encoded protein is CASSWARNNEQFF.

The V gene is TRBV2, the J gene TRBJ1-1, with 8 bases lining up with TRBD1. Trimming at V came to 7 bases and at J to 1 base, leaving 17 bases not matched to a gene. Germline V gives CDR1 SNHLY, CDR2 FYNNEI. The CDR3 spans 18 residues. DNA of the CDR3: TGTGCCAGCACTGCTCACGGGGACAGGCGCAATCGGAACACTGAAGCTTTCTTT. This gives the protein CASTAHGDRRNRNTEAFF.

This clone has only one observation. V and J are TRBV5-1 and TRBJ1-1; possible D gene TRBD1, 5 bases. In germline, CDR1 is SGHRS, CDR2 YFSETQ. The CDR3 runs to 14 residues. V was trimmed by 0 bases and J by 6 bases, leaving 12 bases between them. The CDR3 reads CASSLARRGPEAFF. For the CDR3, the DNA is TGCGCCAGCAGCTTGGCTAGGCGGGGCCCTGAAGCTTTCTTT.

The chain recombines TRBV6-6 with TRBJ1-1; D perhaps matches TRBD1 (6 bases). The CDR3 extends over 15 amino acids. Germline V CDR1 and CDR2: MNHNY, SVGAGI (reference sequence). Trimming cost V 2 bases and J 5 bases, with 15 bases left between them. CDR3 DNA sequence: TGTGCCAGCAGTTACGACAGGCCATCGGAAACTGAAGCTTTCTTT. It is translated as CASSYDRPSETEAFF.

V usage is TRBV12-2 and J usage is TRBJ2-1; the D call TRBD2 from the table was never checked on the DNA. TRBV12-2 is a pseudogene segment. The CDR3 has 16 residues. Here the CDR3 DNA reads TGTGCAAGTCGCTTAGATCCCAGCGGGCCCCACAATGAGCAGTTCTTC. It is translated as CASRLDPSGPHNEQFF.

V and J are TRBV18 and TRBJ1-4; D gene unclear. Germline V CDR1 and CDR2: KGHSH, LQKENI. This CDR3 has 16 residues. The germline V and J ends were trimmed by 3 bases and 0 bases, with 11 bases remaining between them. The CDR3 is CASSPEGSATNEKLFF. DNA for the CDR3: TGTGCCAGCTCACCTGAGGGCTCCGCAACTAATGAAAAACTGTTTTTT.

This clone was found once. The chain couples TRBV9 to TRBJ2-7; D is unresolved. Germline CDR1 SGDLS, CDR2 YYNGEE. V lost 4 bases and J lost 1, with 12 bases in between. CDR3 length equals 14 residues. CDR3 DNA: TGTGCCAGCAGCCCCGGTACGAGTTCCTACGAGCAGTACTTC. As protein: CASSPGTSSYEQYF.

The DNA for the CDR3 is TGTGCCAGCAGTAAAAAGACAGCCCAAGAGACCCAGTACTTC. This gives the protein CASSKKTAQETQYF. The J gene is TRBJ2-5, the V gene TRBV6-1, with D possibly matching TRBD1 (5 bases). The germline gives CDR1 MNHNS, CDR2 SASEGT. V lost 5 bases and J lost 1, with 11 bases in between. The CDR3 is made up of 14 amino acids.

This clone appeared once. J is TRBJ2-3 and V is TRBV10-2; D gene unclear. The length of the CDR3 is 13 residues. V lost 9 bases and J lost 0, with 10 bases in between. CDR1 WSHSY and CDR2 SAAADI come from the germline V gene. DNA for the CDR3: TGCGCCAGTGAGCCGGAGAGCACAGATACGCAGTATTTT. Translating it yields CASEPESTDTQYF.

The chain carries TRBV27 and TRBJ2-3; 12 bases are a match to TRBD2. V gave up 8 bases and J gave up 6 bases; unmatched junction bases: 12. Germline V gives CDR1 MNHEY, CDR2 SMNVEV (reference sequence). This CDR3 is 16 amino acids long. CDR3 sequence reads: CASAPLTTSGRDTQYF. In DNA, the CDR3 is TGTGCCAGCGCCCCCCTAACAACTAGCGGGAGGGATACGCAGTATTTT.

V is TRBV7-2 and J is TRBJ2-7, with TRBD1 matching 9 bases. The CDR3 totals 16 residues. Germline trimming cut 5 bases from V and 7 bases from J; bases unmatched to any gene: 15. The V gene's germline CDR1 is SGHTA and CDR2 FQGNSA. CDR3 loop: CASSGGRTGVAPEQYF. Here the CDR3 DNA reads TGTGCCAGCAGCGGTGGGCGGACAGGGGTTGCCCCAGAGCAGTACTTC. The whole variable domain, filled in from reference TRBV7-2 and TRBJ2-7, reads GAGVSQSPSNKVTEKGKDVELRCDPISGHTALYWYRQSLGQGLEFLIYFQGNSAPDKSGLPSDRFSAERTGGSVSTLTIQRTQQEDSAVYLCASSGGRTGVAPEQYFGPGTRLTVT.

The CDR3 loop is CASTTNIAGELFF. The CDR3 DNA follows: TGTGCCAGCACCACCAACATAGCCGGGGAGCTGTTTTTT. V gene TRBV9 combines with J gene TRBJ2-2; no clear D gene. V lost 6 bases and J 6 bases, leaving 12 bases between the germline ends. This CDR3 contains 13 residues. Germline CDR1 and CDR2: SGDLS and YYNGEE.

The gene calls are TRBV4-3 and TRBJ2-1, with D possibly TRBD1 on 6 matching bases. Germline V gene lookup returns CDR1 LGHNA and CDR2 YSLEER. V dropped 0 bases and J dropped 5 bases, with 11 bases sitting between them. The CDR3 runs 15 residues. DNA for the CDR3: TGCGCCAGCAGCCAAGAGGGGGCCCCGCACAATGAGCAGTTCTTC. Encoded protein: CASSQEGAPHNEQFF.

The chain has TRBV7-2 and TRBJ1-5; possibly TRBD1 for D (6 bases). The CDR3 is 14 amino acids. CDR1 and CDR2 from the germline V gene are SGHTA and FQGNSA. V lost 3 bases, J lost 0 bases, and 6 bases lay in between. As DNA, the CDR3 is TGTGCCAGCAGCTTGGACAGTAGCAATCAGCCCCAGCATTTT. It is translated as CASSLDSSNQPQHF.

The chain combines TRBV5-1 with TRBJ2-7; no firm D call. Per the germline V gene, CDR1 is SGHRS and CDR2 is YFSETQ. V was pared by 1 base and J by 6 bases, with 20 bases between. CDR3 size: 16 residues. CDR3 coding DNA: TGCGCCAGCAGCTTGTACGAGAACATACCTTCTTCCGAGCAGTACTTC. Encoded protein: CASSLYENIPSSEQYF. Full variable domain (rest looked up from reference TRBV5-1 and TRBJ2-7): KAGVTQTPRYLIKTRGQQVTLSCSPISGHRSVSWYQQTPGQGLQFLFEYFSETQRNKGNFPGRFSGRQFSNSRSEMNVSTLELGDSALYLCASSLYENIPSSEQYFGPGTRLTVT.

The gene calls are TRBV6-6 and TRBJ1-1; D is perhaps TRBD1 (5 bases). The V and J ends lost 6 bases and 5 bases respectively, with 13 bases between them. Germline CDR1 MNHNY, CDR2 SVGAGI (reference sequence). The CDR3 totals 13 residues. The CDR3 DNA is TGTGCCAGCAGCCGCGCCTGGGGGACTGAAGCTTTCTTT. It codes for CASSRAWGTEAFF.